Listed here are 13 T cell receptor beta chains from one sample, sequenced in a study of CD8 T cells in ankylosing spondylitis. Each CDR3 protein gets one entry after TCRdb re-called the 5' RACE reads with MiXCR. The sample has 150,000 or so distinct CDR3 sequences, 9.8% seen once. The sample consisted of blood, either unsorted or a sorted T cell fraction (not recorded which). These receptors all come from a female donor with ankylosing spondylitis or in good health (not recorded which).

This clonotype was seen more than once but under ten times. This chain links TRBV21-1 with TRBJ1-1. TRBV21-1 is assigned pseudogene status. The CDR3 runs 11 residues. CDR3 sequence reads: CASSKATLRFF. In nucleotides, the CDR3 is TGTGCCAGCAGCAAAGCTACCTTGAGGTTCTTT.

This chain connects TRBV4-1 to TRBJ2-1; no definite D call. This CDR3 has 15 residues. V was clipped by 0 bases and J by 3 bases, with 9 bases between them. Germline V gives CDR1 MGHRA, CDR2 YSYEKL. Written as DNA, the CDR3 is TGCGCCAGCAGCCAAGATGGGGTTCTCTACAATGAGCAGTTCTTC. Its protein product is CASSQDGVLYNEQFF.

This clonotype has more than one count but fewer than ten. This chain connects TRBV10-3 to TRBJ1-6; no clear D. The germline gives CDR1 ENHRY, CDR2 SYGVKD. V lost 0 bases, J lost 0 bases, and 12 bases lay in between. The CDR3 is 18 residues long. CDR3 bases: TGTGCCATCAGTGAGTCGATCGGATATAGCTCCTATAATTCACCCCTCCACTTT. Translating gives CAISESIGYSSYNSPLHF.

CDR3 nucleotides: TGTGCCAGCAGCTTAAACGCCGAAACTGTGGGGGATACGCAGTATTTT. Its translation: CASSLNAETVGDTQYF. The chain is built from TRBV7-6 and TRBJ2-3; D ambiguous. The CDR3 loop spans 16 amino acids. The germline V gene has CDR1 SGHVS and CDR2 FNYEAQ. V lost 2 bases to trimming and J lost 6 bases, with 18 bases between them.

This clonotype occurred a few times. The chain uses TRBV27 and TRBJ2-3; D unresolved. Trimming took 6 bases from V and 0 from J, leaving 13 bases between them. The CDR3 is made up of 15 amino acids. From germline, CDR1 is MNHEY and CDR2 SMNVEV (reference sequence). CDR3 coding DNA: TGTGCCAGCAGCCTATCCGGAGCCAGCACAGATACGCAGTATTTT. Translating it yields CASSLSGASTDTQYF.

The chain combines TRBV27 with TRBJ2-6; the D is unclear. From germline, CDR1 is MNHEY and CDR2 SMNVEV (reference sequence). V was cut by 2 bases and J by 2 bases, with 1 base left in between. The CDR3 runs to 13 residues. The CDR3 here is CASSLTGANVLTF. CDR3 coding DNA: TGTGCCAGCAGTTTAACTGGGGCCAACGTCCTGACTTTC.

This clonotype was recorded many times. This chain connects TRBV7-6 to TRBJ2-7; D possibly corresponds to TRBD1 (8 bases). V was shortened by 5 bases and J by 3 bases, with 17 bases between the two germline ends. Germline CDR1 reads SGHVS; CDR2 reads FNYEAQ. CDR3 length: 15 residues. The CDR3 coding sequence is TGTGCCAGCAGCCAAGGACAGGGAGGGAACTACGAGCAGTACTTC. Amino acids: CASSQGQGGNYEQYF.

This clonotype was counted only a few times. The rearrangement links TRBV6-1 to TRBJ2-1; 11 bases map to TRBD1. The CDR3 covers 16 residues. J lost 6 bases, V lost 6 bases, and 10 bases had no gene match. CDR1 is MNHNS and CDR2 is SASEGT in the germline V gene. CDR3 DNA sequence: TGTGCCAGCAGCCACAGTGTAGGGACAGGGGGCAATGAGCAGTTCTTC. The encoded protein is CASSHSVGTGGNEQFF.

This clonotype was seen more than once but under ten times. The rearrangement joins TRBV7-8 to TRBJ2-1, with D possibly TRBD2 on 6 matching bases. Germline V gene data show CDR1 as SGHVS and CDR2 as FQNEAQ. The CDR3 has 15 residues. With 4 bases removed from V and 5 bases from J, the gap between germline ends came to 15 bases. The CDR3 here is CASSSPWTGDNEQFF. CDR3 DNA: TGTGCCAGCAGCTCACCGTGGACGGGGGACAATGAGCAGTTCTTC.

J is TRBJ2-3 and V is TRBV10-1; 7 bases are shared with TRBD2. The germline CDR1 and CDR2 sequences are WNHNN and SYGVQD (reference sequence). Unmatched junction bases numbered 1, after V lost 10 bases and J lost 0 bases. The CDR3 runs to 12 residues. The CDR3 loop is CAIGRSTDTQYF. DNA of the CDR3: TGCGCCATCGGGAGGAGCACAGATACGCAGTATTTT.

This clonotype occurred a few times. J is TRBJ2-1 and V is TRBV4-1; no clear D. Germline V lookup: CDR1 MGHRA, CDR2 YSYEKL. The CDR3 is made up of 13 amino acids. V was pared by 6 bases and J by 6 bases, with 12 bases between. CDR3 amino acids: CASRPSGTNEQFF. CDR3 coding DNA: TGCGCCAGCAGGCCGTCTGGAACCAATGAGCAGTTCTTC.

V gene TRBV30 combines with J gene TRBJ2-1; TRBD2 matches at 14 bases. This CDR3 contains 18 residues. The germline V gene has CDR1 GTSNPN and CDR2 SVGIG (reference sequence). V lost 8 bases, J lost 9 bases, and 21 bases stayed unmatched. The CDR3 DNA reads TGTGCCCGAGAAAGGCTGGATGGGACTAGCGGGAGTCAGGCTGAGCAGTTCTTC. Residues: CARERLDGTSGSQAEQFF.

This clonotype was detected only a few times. The CDR3 sequence is CASSDPFTSEPTGELFF. The CDR3 DNA is TGTGCCAGCAGTGACCCCTTTACTAGCGAACCCACCGGGGAGCTGTTTTTT. This chain links TRBV25-1 with TRBJ2-2, with TRBD2 matching over 7 bases. Germline assignment: CDR1 MGHDK and CDR2 SYGVNS. The CDR3 has 17 residues. Germline trimming cut 3 bases from V and 4 bases from J; bases unmatched to any gene: 11.